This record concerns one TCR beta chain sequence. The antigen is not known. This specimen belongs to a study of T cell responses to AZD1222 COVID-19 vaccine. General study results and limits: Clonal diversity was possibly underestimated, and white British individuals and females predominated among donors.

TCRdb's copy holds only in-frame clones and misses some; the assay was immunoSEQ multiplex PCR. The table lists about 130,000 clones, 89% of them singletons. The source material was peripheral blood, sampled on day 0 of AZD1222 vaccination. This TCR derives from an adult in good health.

The CDR3 reads CASSLGLDNEQFF. The DNA of the CDR3 is TGTGCCAGCAGCTTAGGGTTAGACAATGAGCAGTTCTTC. The J gene is TRBJ2-1, the V gene TRBV11-2; D gene ambiguous. Looked up from germline, CDR1 is SGHAT and CDR2 is FQNNGV. V gave up 1 base and J gave up 5 bases, with 6 bases separating them. The CDR3 length is 13 residues.